This T cell receptor beta chain was captured in a study of cytomegalovirus exposure and HLA in healthy donors. Study as a whole: Within the Caucasian-associated ancestry cluster were around 80% of the approximately 400 genotyped donors. Study results and limitations: V- and J-gene trimming in TCR beta was tied to a missense DCLRE1C variant by an analysis performed later.

Healthy bone marrow donors supplied every sample. On this clone itself: The target antigen is unknown.

The PCR used 60 Vbeta and 13 Jbeta primers. Measured with immunoSEQ multiplex PCR; TCRdb has only the in-frame clones, and not every one. The repertoire includes about 89,000 clones, roughly 85% of them detected once, and 6.5% to 9% sits in the top ten. The source of this sequence is a man in his forties in good health and CMV-seropositive. Sequences were obtained from PBMCs.

CDR3 sequence (DNA): TGCGCCAGCAGCCGCCTGTACAGGGAAAGCAATCAGCCCCAGCATTTT. It encodes CASSRLYRESNQPQHF. V usage is TRBV4-1 and J usage is TRBJ1-5; D possibly corresponds to TRBD1 (6 bases). The CDR3 covers 16 residues. The V gene lost 4 bases and the J gene lost 1 base, with 14 bases spanning the gap. Germline V gives CDR1 MGHRA, CDR2 YSYEKL.